These 14 T cell receptor beta chains share one sample of origin, sequenced in a study of T cells in Graves' hyperthyroidism and ophthalmopathy. Amplified TCR beta CDR3 regions came from RNA transcripts. Initially, a first-round RT-PCR of the TCR CDR3 employed the HTBI primer set. One entry per CDR3 protein, called by TCRdb with MiXCR from the multiplex PCR reads. The table shows 620,000 or so distinct CDR3 sequences, with 14% occurring only once. The material sequenced was blood. The receptor set was obtained from a woman between 50 and 59 years old with Graves' ophthalmopathy.

The sample holds a few counts of this clonotype. The chain joins TRBV5-8 to TRBJ2-3, with TRBD1 matching 9 bases. There are 16 residues in the CDR3. Germline-derived CDR1 and CDR2 are SGHTS and YDEGEE. V lost 4 bases, J lost 3 bases, and 9 bases stayed unmatched. This CDR3 is CASSLEQGASTDTQYF. In DNA form, the CDR3 reads TGTGCCAGCAGCCTGGAACAGGGGGCGAGTACAGATACGCAGTATTTT. The whole variable domain, remainder taken from reference TRBV5-8 and TRBJ2-3, is EAGVTQSPTHLIKTRGQQATLRCSPISGHTSVYWYQQALGLGLQFLLWYDEGEERNRGNFPPRFSGRQFPNYSSELNVNALELEDSALYLCASSLEQGASTDTQYFGPGTRLTVL.

The chain carries TRBV15 and TRBJ1-5; possible D gene TRBD1, 5 bases. The CDR3 length is 15 residues. Trimming pared 0 bases from V and 6 bases from J, leaving 12 bases between. The germline V gene encodes CDR1 LNHNV and CDR2 YYDKDF (reference sequence). The chain's CDR3 is CATSRDVTDTQPQHF. The CDR3 coding sequence is TGTGCCACCAGCAGAGATGTGACAGATACTCAGCCCCAGCATTTT.

This chain joins TRBV6-1 and TRBJ2-2, with TRBD2 matching over 13 bases. Trimming took 5 bases from V and 7 from J; bases not matched to a gene: 7. This CDR3 contains 16 residues. Germline CDR1 is MNHNS and CDR2 is SASEGT. In DNA form, the CDR3 reads TGTGCCAGCAGTAAACTACTAGCGGGAGGGATCGGGGAGCTGTTTTTT. Protein product: CASSKLLAGGIGELFF.

This clonotype has a count of ten or more. The rearrangement links TRBV7-8 to TRBJ2-3, with TRBD1 identical over 7 bases. This CDR3 region has 14 residues. Germline loops: CDR1 SGHVS, CDR2 FQNEAQ. The junction had 9 bases not matched to a gene; V was cut back by 5 bases and J by 7 bases. The DNA for the CDR3 is TGTGCCAGCAGCCCCATAGACAGGGTTAATACGCAGTATTTT. This encodes CASSPIDRVNTQYF.

In this sample, this clonotype turned up many times. The CDR3 DNA reads TGTGCCAGCAGCCTCGCAGAGGCCGAGCAGTACTTC. Translating gives CASSLAEAEQYF. J is TRBJ2-7 and V is TRBV3-1; no firm D call. CDR1 is LGHDT, CDR2 YNNKEL, per germline (reference sequence). CDR3 length: 12 residues. Trimming cost V 4 bases and J 6 bases, with 10 bases left between them.

This clonotype showed up just a few times. The chain links TRBV11-2 to TRBJ2-1; TRBD1 agrees at 11 bases. The CDR3 extends over 14 amino acids. The junction had 6 bases not matched to a gene; V was cut back by 5 bases and J by 9 bases. The germline V gene encodes CDR1 SGHAT and CDR2 FQNNGV. Written as DNA, the CDR3 is TGTGCCAGCAGCCCGGACAGGGGGCCTGGTGAGCAGTTCTTC. This translates into CASSPDRGPGEQFF.

J is TRBJ1-1 and V is TRBV20-1; no definite D call. Germline V gene data show CDR1 as DFQATT and CDR2 as SNEGSKA (reference sequence). This CDR3 spans 14 amino acids. The ends were cut back, 5 bases at V and 3 bases at J, with 16 bases in the middle. In nucleotides, the CDR3 is TGCAGTGCTGTGAATAGGGCTCTGGACACTGAAGCTTTCTTT. Translation: CSAVNRALDTEAFF.

This clonotype came up many times. This chain joins TRBV27 and TRBJ2-7; D not resolved. Germline V CDR1 and CDR2: MNHEY, SMNVEV (reference sequence). This CDR3 contains 15 residues. Deletions cut 4 bases from V and 0 bases from J, with 13 bases between. CDR3 amino acids: CASSSYREASYEQYF. CDR3 nucleotides: TGTGCCAGCAGTTCTTACAGAGAGGCCTCCTACGAGCAGTACTTC.

This clonotype was picked up many times. J is TRBJ2-2 and V is TRBV7-2; 11 nucleotides agree with TRBD2. Germline V gene sequence: CDR1 SGHTA, CDR2 FQGNSA. There are 18 residues in the CDR3. V gave up 5 bases and J gave up 6 bases; unmatched junction bases: 14. The CDR3 sequence: CASSLTSGSGLSPGELFF. CDR3 DNA: TGTGCCAGCAGCCTCACTAGCGGGAGTGGCTTAAGTCCCGGGGAGCTGTTTTTT.

This clonotype has at least ten counts. This sequence joins TRBV13 and TRBJ1-2; D uncertain. The germline gives CDR1 PRHDT, CDR2 FYEKMQ (reference sequence). V was clipped by 1 base and J by 5 bases, with 5 bases between them. This CDR3 has 12 amino acids. The CDR3 nucleotides read TGTGCCAGCAGCTTAGACAAATATGGCTACACCTTC. This translates into CASSLDKYGYTF.

The CDR3 is CASSLGLAGGRELFF. The CDR3 DNA sequence: TGTGCCAGCAGCCTAGGACTAGCGGGAGGCCGGGAGCTGTTTTTT. The rearrangement links TRBV11-3 to TRBJ2-2, with 14 nucleotides matching TRBD2. Looked up from germline, CDR1 is SGHNT and CDR2 is YENEEA. J was trimmed by 9 bases and V by 5 bases; bases with no gene match: 5. This CDR3 is built from 15 residues. The full variable domain, its missing parts supplied by reference TRBV11-3 and TRBJ2-2, is EAGVVQSPRYKIIEKKQPVAFWCNPISGHNTLYWYLQNLGQGPELLIRYENEEAVDDSQLPKDRFSAERLKGVDSTLKIQPAELGDSAVYLCASSLGLAGGRELFFGEGSRLTVL.

V usage is TRBV5-6 and J usage is TRBJ2-7; a possible D gene is TRBD2 (6 bases). The V and J ends lost 4 bases and 2 bases respectively, with 16 bases between them. This CDR3 spans 15 amino acids. In germline, CDR1 is SGHDT, CDR2 YYEEEE. CDR3 sequence: CASSLRGYLAYEQYF. The CDR3 nucleotides are TGTGCCAGCAGCCTGCGGGGTTACCTAGCCTACGAGCAGTACTTC.

The chain links TRBV5-4 to TRBJ1-1, with TRBD1 identical over 11 bases. CDR1 and CDR2 from the germline V gene are SGHNT and YYREEE (reference sequence). V lost 4 bases to trimming and J lost 0 bases; unmatched junction nucleotides: 5. The CDR3 length is 16 residues. This CDR3 reads CASSKDRGLMNTEAFF. The DNA of the CDR3 is TGTGCCAGCAGCAAGGACAGGGGGCTAATGAACACTGAAGCTTTCTTT.

This clonotype was observed a few times. The chain combines TRBV28 with TRBJ1-4; a possible D gene is TRBD1 (5 bases). CDR3 length: 14 amino acids. V lost 5 bases, J lost 4 bases, and 11 bases lay in between. Germline CDR1 MDHEN, CDR2 SYDVKM. CDR3 nucleotide sequence: TGTGCCAGCAGTGCGGGGGTGAATAATGAAAAACTGTTTTTT. It is translated as CASSAGVNNEKLFF.